Listed below are T cell receptor beta chains from one sample, sequenced in a study of T cells after yellow fever vaccination. TCRdb passed the 5' RACE reads through MiXCR, listing each CDR3 protein once. The repertoire holds about 320,000 distinct CDR3 sequences, with about 11% as singletons. Sequences were derived from CD4+ T cells sorted from PBMCs, sampled 45 days after the yellow fever booster vaccination. All receptors come from a young man who received the YFV17D yellow fever vaccine. CDR3s include the opening cysteine and the closing phenylalanine or tryptophan. The order of the fields is D gene, J gene, CDR3 length, V gene, clone size, CDR3 protein, CDR3 DNA. The D gene is left open where the match is weak. The size of a clone is reported for some rows only, either as once, few or many, or as a class for expanded clones.

.,TRBJ1-1,13,TRBV10-2,many,CASTGVSLTEAFF,TGCGCCAGCACTGGGGTTTCTCTGACTGAAGCTTTCTTT
.,TRBJ2-3,15,TRBV7-9,.,CASSLAMGGEDTQYF,TGTGCCAGCAGCTTAGCGATGGGTGGGGAAGATACGCAGTATTTT
TRBD1,TRBJ1-1,11,TRBV7-9,many,CASSPDRDAFF,TGTGCCAGCAGCCCGGACAGGGACGCTTTCTTT
.,TRBJ1-6,13,TRBV7-6,many,CASSLAENSPLHF,TGTGCCAGCAGCTTAGCAGAGAATTCACCCCTCCACTTT
.,TRBJ1-5,14,TRBV12-3/TRBV12-4,many,CASSLGQGRQPQHF,TGTGCCAGCAGTTTGGGGCAGGGCCGTCAGCCCCAGCATTTT
.,TRBJ1-6,15,TRBV6-5,many,CASSYSTRLGSPLHF,TGTGCCAGCAGTTACTCGACTCGGCTGGGTTCACCCCTCCACTTT
TRBD2,TRBJ2-5,15,TRBV12-3/TRBV12-4,many,CASSSSGGSQETQYF,TGTGCCAGCAGTTCTAGCGGGGGTTCCCAAGAGACCCAGTACTTC
TRBD2,TRBJ2-1,17,TRBV5-1,.,CASSPPGAGGVGNEQFF,TGCGCCAGCAGCCCCCCGGGAGCGGGGGGGGTGGGCAATGAGCAGTTCTTC
.,TRBJ2-3,14,TRBV7-3,.,CASSFSGGRDTQYF,TGTGCCAGCAGCTTCAGTGGGGGGAGAGATACGCAGTATTTT
.,TRBJ1-2,15,TRBV6-2/TRBV6-3,once,CASSYGSRGNYGYTF,TGTGCCAGCAGTTACGGGAGCAGGGGCAACTATGGCTACACCTTC
.,TRBJ1-1,13,TRBV11-3,once,CASSSRQDHEAFF,TGTGCCAGCAGCTCCAGACAGGACCATGAAGCTTTCTTT
.,TRBJ1-3,15,TRBV7-3,.,CASSSGPSSGNTIYF,TGTGCCAGCAGCTCAGGGCCTAGCTCTGGAAACACCATATATTTT
.,TRBJ1-4,14,TRBV7-9,many,CASSLITTNEKLFF,TGTGCCAGCAGCCTTATTACAACTAATGAAAAACTGTTTTTT
TRBD1,TRBJ2-5,15,TRBV7-9,.,CASSVTGSLLETQYF,TGTGCCAGCAGCGTGACAGGGTCGTTGTTAGAGACCCAGTACTTC
.,TRBJ1-1,14,TRBV5-1,.,CASSYLGMNTEAFF,TGCGCCAGCAGCTACCTGGGGATGAACACTGAAGCTTTCTTT
TRBD1,TRBJ2-6,17,TRBV19,.,CASSTGQGASGANVLTF,TGTGCCAGTAGTACGGGACAGGGGGCGTCTGGGGCCAACGTCCTGACTTTC
TRBD1,TRBJ2-5,14,TRBV5-1,many,CASSLEQGQETQYF,TGTGCCAGCAGTTTAGAACAGGGGCAAGAGACCCAGTACTTC
.,TRBJ1-6,16,TRBV5-1,few,CASSLAGDSYNSPLHF,TGCGCCAGCAGCTTGGCCGGGGACTCCTATAATTCACCCCTCCACTTT
TRBD1,TRBJ2-5,15,TRBV20-1,.,CSASKRRGLRETQYF,TGCAGTGCTAGTAAACGCAGGGGGCTGAGGGAGACCCAGTACTTC
.,TRBJ2-2,15,TRBV6-5,few,CASRRQVQGTGELFF,TGTGCCAGCAGGCGTCAGGTCCAGGGCACCGGGGAGCTGTTTTTT
TRBD2,TRBJ2-5,14,TRBV7-2,few,CASSLSSGGETQYF,TGTGCCAGCAGCTTATCCAGCGGGGGCGAGACCCAGTACTTC
.,TRBJ1-6,13,TRBV7-3,few,CASSLKGNSPLHF,TGTGCCAGCAGCTTAAAGGGGAATTCACCCCTCCACTTT
.,TRBJ1-2,11,TRBV12-3/TRBV12-4,few,CASSQGIGYTF,TGTGCCAGCAGCCAGGGGATCGGCTACACCTTC
.,TRBJ1-1,15,TRBV24-1,few,CARKSVNTANTEAFF,TGTGCCAGGAAATCCGTAAACACAGCGAACACTGAAGCTTTCTTT
TRBD1,TRBJ1-4,13,TRBV19,few,CATTGTGNEKLFF,TGTGCCACGACCGGGACAGGGAACGAAAAACTGTTTTTT
.,TRBJ2-2,15,TRBV4-1,few,CASSQDGGRTGELFF,TGCGCCAGCAGCCAAGATGGGGGTAGGACCGGGGAGCTGTTTTTT
TRBD2,TRBJ2-1,15,TRBV20-1,.,CSASAAGGLYNEQFF,TGCAGTGCTAGTGCCGCGGGGGGACTCTACAATGAGCAGTTCTTC
.,TRBJ2-3,15,TRBV9,.,CASSVERGSTDTQYF,TGTGCCAGCAGCGTAGAACGTGGTAGCACAGATACGCAGTATTTT
.,TRBJ2-3,15,TRBV7-2,many,CASSFRDGSTDTQYF,TGTGCCAGCAGCTTCCGGGACGGCAGCACAGATACGCAGTATTTT
.,TRBJ2-3,11,TRBV27,many,CASSREDTQYF,TGTGCCAGCAGCCGGGAAGATACGCAGTATTTT
TRBD2,TRBJ2-1,15,TRBV3-1,few,CASSHMGGIYNEQFF,TGTGCCAGCAGCCATATGGGGGGGATATACAATGAGCAGTTCTTC
TRBD1,TRBJ1-3,18,TRBV11-2,many,CASSFASGGAGSGNTIYF,TGTGCCAGCAGCTTTGCTTCAGGGGGCGCTGGCTCTGGAAACACCATATATTTT
.,TRBJ2-3,13,TRBV11-2,many,CASSFYGEDTQYF,TGTGCCAGCAGCTTTTACGGGGAGGATACGCAGTATTTT
TRBD2,TRBJ2-2,15,TRBV12-3/TRBV12-4,.,CASKGLAGGTGELFF,TGTGCCAGCAAGGGGCTAGCGGGGGGGACCGGGGAGCTGTTTTTT
.,TRBJ2-6,19,TRBV6-1,.,CASSEIAGRGASGANVLTF,TGTGCCAGCAGTGAAATCGCAGGGAGAGGGGCCTCTGGGGCCAACGTCCTGACTTTC
.,TRBJ2-5,14,TRBV25-1,.,CASSDNWGPETQYF,TGTGCCAGCAGTGACAATTGGGGGCCAGAGACCCAGTACTTC
.,TRBJ1-2,12,TRBV24-1,few,CATSDGHGGYTF,TGTGCCACCAGTGATGGGCACGGCGGCTACACCTTC
TRBD2,TRBJ2-1,16,TRBV4-2,.,CASSPKGGGARSEQFF,TGTGCCAGCAGCCCCAAGGGCGGGGGGGCCAGAAGCGAGCAGTTCTTC
.,TRBJ2-4,15,TRBV7-8,.,CASSEHRGGGNIQYF,TGTGCCAGCAGCGAACACAGGGGAGGCGGCAACATTCAGTACTTC
TRBD1,TRBJ1-5,16,TRBV7-9,few,CASSSSGQGRSQPQHF,TGTGCCAGCAGCTCCTCGGGACAGGGGAGGAGTCAGCCCCAGCATTTT
.,TRBJ1-2,15,TRBV5-1,few,CASSLGIGRGYGYTF,TGCGCCAGCAGCTTGGGAATCGGCAGGGGATATGGCTACACCTTC
TRBD1,TRBJ2-2,15,TRBV7-2,few,CASSPGTGWAGELFF,TGTGCCAGCAGCCCCGGGACAGGGTGGGCCGGGGAGCTGTTTTTT
TRBD1,TRBJ2-2,14,TRBV12-3/TRBV12-4,.,CASGLTGAAGELFF,TGTGCCAGCGGGCTTACAGGGGCTGCCGGGGAGCTGTTTTTT
.,TRBJ1-2,13,TRBV2,.,CASSAVLAGGYTF,TGTGCCAGCAGTGCCGTCCTGGCCGGTGGCTACACCTTC
.,TRBJ1-2,13,TRBV28,.,CASSSDRPYGYTF,TGTGCCAGCAGTTCCGACAGACCTTATGGCTACACCTTC
.,TRBJ1-2,12,TRBV25-1,few,CASSGQLYGYTF,TGTGCCAGCAGTGGACAGCTCTATGGCTACACCTTC